This is a list of T cell receptor beta chains from one sample in a study of CD8+ T cells in alopecia areata. Generated by immunoSEQ multiplex PCR, the TCRdb table keeps only in-frame clones and is missing some. The table has about 120,000 clones, about 49% seen once. The source material was CD8+ T cells sorted from blood, sampled at week 0. All receptors come from a human donor with alopecia areata. CDR3s include the opening cysteine and the closing phenylalanine or tryptophan. A D gene is named only where the DNA matches it firmly. Clone size is shown for a subset of rows, as once, few, many or a class of expanded clone.

J	D	size	V	CDR3	DNA
TRBJ1-1	.	.	TRBV29-1	CSVVPGTNTEAFF	TGCAGCGTTGTCCCGGGGACGAACACTGAAGCTTTCTTT
TRBJ2-7	.	.	TRBV6-6	CASSSPTLDYEQYF	TGTGCCAGCAGTTCGCCGACCCTAGACTACGAGCAGTACTTC
TRBJ2-3	.	.	TRBV7-9	CASSPRITSSTDTQYF	TGTGCCAGCAGCCCTAGAATTACCTCTAGCACAGATACGCAGTATTTT
TRBJ2-7	TRBD1	few	TRBV6-5	CASSLRGTSYEQYF	TGTGCCAGCAGTCTCAGGGGGACCTCCTACGAGCAGTACTTC
TRBJ1-5	TRBD1	.	TRBV6-1	CASSGTGARQPQHF	TGTGCCAGCAGTGGGACAGGCGCGAGGCAGCCCCAGCATTTT
TRBJ1-1	.	.	TRBV5-6	CASSLERDQAFF	TGTGCCAGCAGCTTGGAGAGAGATCAAGCTTTCTTT
TRBJ1-2	TRBD1	.	TRBV7-2	CASSLAGQLIYGYTF	TGTGCCAGCAGCTTGGCGGGACAGCTCATATATGGCTACACCTTC
TRBJ2-7	.	few	TRBV14	CASSQGGYEQYF	TGTGCCAGCAGCCAAGGAGGATACGAGCAGTACTTC
TRBJ1-4	TRBD1	many	TRBV7-8	CASRKGTGVEKLFF	TGTGCCAGCCGCAAAGGGACAGGGGTTGAAAAACTGTTTTTT
TRBJ1-2	.	few	TRBV7-9	CASRSPAASYGYTF	TGTGCCAGCAGAAGCCCAGCAGCCTCCTATGGCTACACCTTC
TRBJ2-5	.	.	TRBV5-6	CASSPTLGGPQYF	TGTGCCAGCAGCCCCACCCTCGGGGGACCCCAGTACTTC
TRBJ2-1	.	.	TRBV5-1	CASKKDRGPYNEQFF	TGCGCCAGCAAGAAGGACCGGGGGCCCTACAATGAGCAGTTCTTC
TRBJ1-2	.	.	TRBV29-1	CSVEDMDSRDYGYTF	TGCAGCGTTGAAGATATGGACAGCCGTGACTATGGCTACACCTTC
TRBJ2-5	.	few	TRBV19	CASSVDGYQETQYF	TGTGCCAGTAGTGTTGACGGATACCAAGAGACCCAGTACTTC
TRBJ2-3	.	.	TRBV30	CAWSSTIEERGIADTQYF	TGTGCCTGGAGTTCAACCATCGAGGAGAGGGGCATCGCAGATACGCAGTATTTT
TRBJ2-5	.	.	TRBV7-9	CASSSPGHEGETQYF	TGTGCCAGCAGTTCGCCGGGACATGAGGGGGAGACCCAGTACTTC
TRBJ2-1	.	.	TRBV9	CASSVGQGRDNEQFF	TGTGCCAGCAGCGTAGGTCAGGGGCGGGACAATGAGCAGTTCTTC
TRBJ2-7	.	.	TRBV5-1	CASSLRTPSYEQYF	TGCGCCAGCAGTCTCCGGACGCCATCCTACGAGCAGTACTTC
TRBJ1-2	.	.	TRBV30	CAWNVGAGYGYTF	TGTGCCTGGAATGTAGGGGCTGGGTATGGCTACACCTTC
TRBJ1-5	.	few	TRBV4-2	CASSQGEGPEPQHF	TGTGCCAGCAGCCAAGGAGAGGGGCCGGAGCCCCAGCATTTT
TRBJ1-6	.	few	TRBV7-9	CASSFPPTGSGDSPLHF	TGTGCCAGCAGCTTCCCCCCCACGGGGTCGGGTGATTCACCCCTCCACTTT
TRBJ2-3	.	.	TRBV7-9	CASSSLGESTDTQYF	TGTGCCAGCAGCTCCCTCGGAGAGAGCACAGATACGCAGTATTTT
TRBJ1-1	.	.	TRBV19	CASSMWGNTEAFF	TGTGCCAGTAGTATGTGGGGGAACACTGAAGCTTTCTTT
TRBJ2-3	.	.	TRBV11-2	CASSLGGWGTDTQYF	TGTGCCAGCAGCTTAGGAGGTTGGGGCACAGATACGCAGTATTTT
TRBJ2-2	.	.	TRBV29-1	CSVEQANTGELFF	TGCAGCGTTGAACAGGCGAACACCGGGGAGCTGTTTTTT
TRBJ2-2	.	.	TRBV27	CASSSSANTGELFF	TGTGCCAGCAGTTCGTCAGCGAACACCGGGGAGCTGTTTTTT
TRBJ2-2	TRBD1	.	TRBV30	CAWSTLGTGGTNTGELFF	TGTGCCTGGAGTACCCTCGGGACAGGGGGAACGAACACCGGGGAGCTGTTTTTT
TRBJ1-2	.	few	TRBV5-1	CASSLAGDAGGYTF	TGCGCCAGCAGCTTGGCCGGTGACGCTGGGGGCTACACCTTC